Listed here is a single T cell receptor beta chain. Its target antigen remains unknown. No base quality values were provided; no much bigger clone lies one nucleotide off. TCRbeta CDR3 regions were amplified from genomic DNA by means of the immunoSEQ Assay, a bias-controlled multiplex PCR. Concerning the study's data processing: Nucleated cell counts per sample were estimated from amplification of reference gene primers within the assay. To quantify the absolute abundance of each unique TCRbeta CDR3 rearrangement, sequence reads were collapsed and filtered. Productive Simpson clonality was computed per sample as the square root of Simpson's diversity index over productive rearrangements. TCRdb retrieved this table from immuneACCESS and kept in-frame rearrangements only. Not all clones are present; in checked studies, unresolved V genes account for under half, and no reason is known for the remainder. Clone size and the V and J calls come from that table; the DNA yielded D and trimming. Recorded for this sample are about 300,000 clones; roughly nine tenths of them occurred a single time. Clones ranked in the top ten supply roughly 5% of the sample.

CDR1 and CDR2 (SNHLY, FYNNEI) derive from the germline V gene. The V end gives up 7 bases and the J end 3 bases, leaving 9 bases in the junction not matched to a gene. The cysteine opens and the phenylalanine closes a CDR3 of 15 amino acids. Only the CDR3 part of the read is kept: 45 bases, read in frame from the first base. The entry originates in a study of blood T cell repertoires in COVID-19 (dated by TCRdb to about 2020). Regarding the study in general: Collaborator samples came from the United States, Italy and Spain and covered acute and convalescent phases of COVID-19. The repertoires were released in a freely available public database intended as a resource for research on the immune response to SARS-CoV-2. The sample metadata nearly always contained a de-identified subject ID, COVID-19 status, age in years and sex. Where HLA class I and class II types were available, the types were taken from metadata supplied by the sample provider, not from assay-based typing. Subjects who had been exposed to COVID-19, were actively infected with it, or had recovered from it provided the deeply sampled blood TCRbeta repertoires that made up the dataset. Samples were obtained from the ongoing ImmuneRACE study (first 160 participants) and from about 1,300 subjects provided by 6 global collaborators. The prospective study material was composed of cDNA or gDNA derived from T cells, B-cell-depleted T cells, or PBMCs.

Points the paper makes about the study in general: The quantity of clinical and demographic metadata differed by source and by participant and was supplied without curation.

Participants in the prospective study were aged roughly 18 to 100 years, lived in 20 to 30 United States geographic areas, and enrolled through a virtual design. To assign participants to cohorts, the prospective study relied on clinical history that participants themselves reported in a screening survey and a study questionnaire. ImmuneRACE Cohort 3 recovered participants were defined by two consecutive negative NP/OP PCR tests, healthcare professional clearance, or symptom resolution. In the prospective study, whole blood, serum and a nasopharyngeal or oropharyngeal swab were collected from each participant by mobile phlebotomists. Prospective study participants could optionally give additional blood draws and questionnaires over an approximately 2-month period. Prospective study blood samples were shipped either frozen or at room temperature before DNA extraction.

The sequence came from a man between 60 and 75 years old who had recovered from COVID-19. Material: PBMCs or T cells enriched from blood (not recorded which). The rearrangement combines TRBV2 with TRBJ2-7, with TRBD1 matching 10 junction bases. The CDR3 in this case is CASTFGQGVYYEQYF. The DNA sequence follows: TGTGCCAGCACTTTCGGACAGGGGGTATACTACGAGCAGTACTTC.